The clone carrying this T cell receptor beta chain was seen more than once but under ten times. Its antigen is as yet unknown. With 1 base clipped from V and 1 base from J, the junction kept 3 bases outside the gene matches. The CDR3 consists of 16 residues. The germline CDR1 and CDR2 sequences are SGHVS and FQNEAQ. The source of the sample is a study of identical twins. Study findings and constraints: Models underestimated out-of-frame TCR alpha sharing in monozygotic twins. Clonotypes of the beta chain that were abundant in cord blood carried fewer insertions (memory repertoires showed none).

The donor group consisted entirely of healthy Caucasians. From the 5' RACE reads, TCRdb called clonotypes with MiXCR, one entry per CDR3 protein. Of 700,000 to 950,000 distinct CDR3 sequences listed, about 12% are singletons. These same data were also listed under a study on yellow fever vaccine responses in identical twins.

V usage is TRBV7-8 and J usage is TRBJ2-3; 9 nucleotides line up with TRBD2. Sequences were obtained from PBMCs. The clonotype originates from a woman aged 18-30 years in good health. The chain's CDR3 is CASSLGGLARTDTQYF. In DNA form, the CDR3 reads TGTGCCAGCAGCTTAGGAGGACTAGCGCGCACAGATACGCAGTATTTT.